This TCR beta chain was sequenced during a study of shared clonotypes between healthy human individuals. Points from the study as a whole: For sorted subsets, rarefaction showed incomplete sequencing despite large depth. The generation probabilities recorded for non-shared clonotypes fell below those of clonotypes shared by all four donors.

V lost 0 bases and J 2 bases, leaving 16 bases between the germline ends. CDR1 MNHNS and CDR2 SASEGT come from the germline V gene. The CDR3 is made up of 17 amino acids. About 30,000 T cell genomes, or 200 to 250 ng DNA, went into the sorted-subset replicate PCRs. Only in-frame clones appear in the TCRdb table, and some are missing; sequencing was by immunoSEQ multiplex PCR. The sample has over 2,000,000 clones; 85% to 95% are singletons. With regard to this clone: What it binds is unknown.

Naive CD8 cells were CD45RO-negative, positively selected for CCR7, excluding terminally differentiated effector memory CD45RA+ cells. This receptor was identified in a man aged 18-30 years in good health. Some clones in this sample may be carry-over from other donors' samples. The chain links TRBV6-1 to TRBJ1-1, with a possible D match to TRBD1 (5 bases). Sequencing was performed on naive CD8+ T cells from PBMCs. The CDR3 loop reads CASSEAEYGGPNTEAFF. In nucleotides, the CDR3 is TGTGCCAGCAGTGAAGCGGAGTACGGGGGACCCAACACTGAAGCTTTCTTT.